This TCR beta chain was identified in a study of T cells in women clearing cervical HPV infection. As for the study in general: Case blood was drawn a median about 150 days after lesion detection. HLA type stays a possible confounder, typing being limited.

Sequencing was performed with immunoSEQ multiplex PCR; in TCRdb, only in-frame clones are kept and a portion is missing. This repertoire includes more than 25,000 clones. Regarding this clone: What it binds is not known. The junction and the germline gene differ at one end; a read error may be behind it. The read ends 3 residues before the CDR3 terminus; that terminus is restored from the germline J gene.

Study observations and caveats: Controls had more TRBV6-7 (about 0.16%) than cases (roughly 0.11%).

The CDR3 is made up of 17 amino acids. Germline V gene data show CDR1 as LGHNA and CDR2 as YNFKEQ. The clonotype was recovered from a woman aged 18-70 years with a cervical HPV16 infection that either progressed to CIN3+ or cleared (not recorded which). Sequenced sample: blood buffy coat. J is TRBJ1-5 and V is TRBV4-2, with 8 bases lining up with TRBD1. The sequenced CDR3 bases are TGCGCCAGCAGCTTTCTTAGCGGACAGGGACTGAATCAGCCC. As protein: CASSFLSGQGLNQP. In full, the CDR3 reads CASSFLSGQGLNQPQHF.